This note documents a single TCR beta chain sequence. These data belong to a study of blood T cell repertoires in COVID-19. Overall study context: The United States, Italy and Spain supplied acute and convalescent COVID-19 samples. T cells, B-cell-depleted T cells, or PBMCs provided the cDNA or gDNA that served as material.

Authors' methods: Reference gene primers were amplified, and this amplification served to estimate nucleated cell counts. The method was immunoSEQ multiplex PCR; TCRdb's version includes in-frame clones alone and lacks a portion of them. The DNA gave D and trimming, while V, J and clone size come from that table. The sample has roughly 26,000 clones, approximately 92% seen once; the top ten hold 2.5% to 3%. The source is a human donor in a cohort sampled during active COVID-19. Sequenced: peripheral blood.

The CDR3 sequence is CASSSGQAGAEQYV. The CDR3 nucleotides read TGTGCCAGCAGCTCGGGACAGGCTGGGGCCGAGCAGTACGTC. The chain uses TRBV5-6 and TRBJ2-7; 8 bases are shared with TRBD1. J was trimmed by 6 bases and V by 3 bases; bases with no gene match: 8. The CDR3 length is 14 residues. Germline-derived CDR1 and CDR2 are SGHDT and YYEEEE.